The entry below describes one TCR beta chain. In this sample, this clone turned up once. Its antigen is not yet known. Base qualities are missing; no much larger clone stands one base away. The data belong to a study of T cell responses to AZD1222 COVID-19 vaccine (dated by TCRdb to the early 2020s). The study in broad terms: TCR sequencing covered fewer than 250 trial participants: some 210 given two doses of AZD1222 and 26 given two doses of MenACWY control vaccine. Trial participants were enrolled by age into 18-55, 56-69 and 70-plus year subgroups, with roughly 150, 30 and 60 TCR-sequenced participants respectively.

The CDR3 regions of human TCRbeta chains were analyzed by immunosequencing. The source study handled its data this way. TCRs in the repertoires were compared against a reference library of SARS-CoV-2-specific TCRs that had been generated with the MIRA antigen-specificity platform. Breadth was defined as the fraction of unique TCRs that were SARS-CoV-2-associated, and depth was defined as the fraction of total T cells that were SARS-CoV-2-associated. Using the MIRA data, every spike-specific TCR was mapped to the spike region that the TCR reacted to and assigned to either a CD4 or a CD8 class. Log10-transformed breadth and depth values were compared by one-way ANOVA with Sidak's multiple comparisons tests. As stored in TCRdb, this immuneACCESS dataset retains in-frame rearrangements with V and J assigned. A fraction of the clones does not appear; measured against another copy, unresolved V genes explain less than half of the discrepancy, and the remainder lacks a known reason. Clonal size and the V and J genes are those of that table, whereas D and trimming came from the DNA. The sample table shows 75,000 to 85,000 clones, and under 90% are seen once. Approximately 1.4% of the sample lies in the top ten.

Study-wide findings and limitations: CD4 TCRs associated with the vaccine covered the entire spike protein, and the dominant responses were in regions 160-218 and 743-854. Participants were mostly white British and included more females than males, and it was suggested by the authors that clonal diversity may have been underestimated. Only 5 to 7 AZD1222 recipients were SARS-CoV-2 seropositive at baseline, limiting conclusions about previously exposed vaccinees. A significant rise in spike-specific TCR breadth and depth was observed after two AZD1222 doses relative to day 0 and relative to MenACWY recipients. Reportedly, almost half of the unique spike-specific TCRs recognized epitopes lying outside the regions that are mutated in the B.1.351 and B.1.1.7 variants. In the small 56-69-year group, the increase in depth fell short of significance, most likely because of low power. Because no day 14 peak-response samples were available, repertoires were characterized only after the peak T cell response.

Sample time point, as interpreted from the label and publication: about 28 days (+/-7) after the second vaccine dose. AZD1222 recipients with second doses at about 4 weeks or about 12 weeks were pooled, because spike-specific TCR depth and breadth did not differ between schedules. Samples from vaccinated people were obtained from the UK trials COV001 and COV002, which included a single-blind randomized controlled phase 2/3 trial of AZD1222 (ChAdOx1 nCoV-19) in healthy adults. Trial participant PBMC samples were collected at day 0 and day 28 after the second dose for TCRbeta chain sequencing. CDR1 LGHNA and CDR2 YSLEER are derived from the germline V gene. From the cysteine up to the phenylalanine, the CDR3 has a length of 17 residues. Only the CDR3 part of the read is kept: 51 bases, read in frame from the first base. Here V drops 1 base and J drops 5 bases, and the junction holds 9 bases not matched to any gene.

The sample consisted of peripheral blood, taken 28 days after the second AZD1222 dose. This clonotype was sampled from an adult who received the AZD1222 COVID-19 vaccine. The chain links TRBV4-3 with TRBJ2-3; 10 bases in the middle match TRBD1. In nucleotides, the sequence is TGCGCCAGCAGCCAAGTCGGCACCGGGACAGGGGAAGATACGCAGTATTTT. Its protein product is CASSQVGTGTGEDTQYF.